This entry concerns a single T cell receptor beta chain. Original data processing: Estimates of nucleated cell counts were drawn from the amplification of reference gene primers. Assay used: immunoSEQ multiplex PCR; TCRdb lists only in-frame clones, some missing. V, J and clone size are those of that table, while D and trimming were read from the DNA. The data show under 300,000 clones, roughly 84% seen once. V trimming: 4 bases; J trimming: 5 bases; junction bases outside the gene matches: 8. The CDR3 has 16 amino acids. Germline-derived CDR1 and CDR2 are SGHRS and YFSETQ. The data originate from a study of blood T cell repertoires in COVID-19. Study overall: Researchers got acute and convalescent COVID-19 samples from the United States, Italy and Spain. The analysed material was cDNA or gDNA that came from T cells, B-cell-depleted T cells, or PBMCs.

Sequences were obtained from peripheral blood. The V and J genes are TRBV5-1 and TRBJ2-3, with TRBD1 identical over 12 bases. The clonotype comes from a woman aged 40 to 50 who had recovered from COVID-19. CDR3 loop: CASSLGQGAMGDTQYF. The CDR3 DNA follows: TGCGCCAGCAGCCTGGGACAGGGGGCCATGGGAGATACGCAGTATTTT.